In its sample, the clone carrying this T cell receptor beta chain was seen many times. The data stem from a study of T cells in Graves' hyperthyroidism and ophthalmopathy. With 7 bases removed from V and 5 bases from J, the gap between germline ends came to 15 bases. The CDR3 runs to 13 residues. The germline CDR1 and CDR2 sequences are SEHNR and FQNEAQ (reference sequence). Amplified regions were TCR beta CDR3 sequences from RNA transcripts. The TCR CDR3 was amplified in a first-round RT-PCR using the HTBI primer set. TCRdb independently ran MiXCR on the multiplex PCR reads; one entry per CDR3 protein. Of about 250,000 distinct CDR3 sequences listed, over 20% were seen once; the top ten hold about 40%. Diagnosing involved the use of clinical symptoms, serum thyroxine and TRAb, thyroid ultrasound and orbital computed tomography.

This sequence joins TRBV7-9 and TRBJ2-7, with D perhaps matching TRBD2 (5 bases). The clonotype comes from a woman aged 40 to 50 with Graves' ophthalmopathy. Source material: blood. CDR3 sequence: CASTPGGLDEQYF. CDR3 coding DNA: TGTGCCAGCACACCGGGCGGACTTGACGAGCAGTACTTC.